This is a list of T cell receptor beta chains from one sample in a study of cytomegalovirus exposure and HLA in healthy donors. The protocol was immunoSEQ multiplex PCR, while the TCRdb copy is restricted to in-frame clones and leaves out a portion. The sample has roughly 180,000 clones, 82% seen once; the top ten hold about 1.6%. Sequencing used PBMCs. The receptors were gathered from a man aged 40-49 years in good health and CMV-seronegative. Both conserved end residues are part of each CDR3. D genes are given only for firm matches. Expanded clones are given a class, and other clones once, few, many or no size at all.

v_call: TRBV6-5
clone_size: .
d_call: TRBD1
j_call: TRBJ1-1
cdr3_nt: TGTGCCAGCAGCAACGACAGGGGGCCGAACACTGAAGCTTTCTTT
cdr3_aa: CASSNDRGPNTEAFF

v_call: TRBV28
clone_size: .
d_call: TRBD1
j_call: TRBJ1-5
cdr3_nt: TGTGCCAGCCACACAGGGGGCAATCAGCCCCAGCATTTT
cdr3_aa: CASHTGGNQPQHF

v_call: TRBV5-1
clone_size: .
d_call: .
j_call: TRBJ1-4
cdr3_nt: TGCGCCAGCAGCCTACAGGGAGATGAAAAACTGTTTTTT
cdr3_aa: CASSLQGDEKLFF

v_call: TRBV7-9
clone_size: .
d_call: .
j_call: TRBJ2-5
cdr3_nt: TGTGCCAGCAGCTCGCGGGGGCCGGAGACCCAGTACTTC
cdr3_aa: CASSSRGPETQYF

v_call: TRBV5-8
clone_size: .
d_call: TRBD2
j_call: TRBJ2-2
cdr3_nt: TGTGCCAGCAGCCCGGGGGGGCCGCGAACCGGGGAGCTGTTTTTT
cdr3_aa: CASSPGGPRTGELFF

v_call: TRBV27
clone_size: .
d_call: .
j_call: TRBJ2-3
cdr3_nt: TGTGCCAGCAGTCCCTCGGGGGATACGCAGTATTTT
cdr3_aa: CASSPSGDTQYF

v_call: TRBV23-1
clone_size: .
d_call: .
j_call: TRBJ2-1
cdr3_nt: TGCGCCAGCAGTCAATCGGGCAGAATTTTATGCAATGAGCAGTTCTTC
cdr3_aa: CASSQSGRILCNEQFF

v_call: TRBV30
clone_size: .
d_call: .
j_call: TRBJ1-2
cdr3_nt: TGTGCCTCCCGGGGGGAGGGAGCGCCTGGCTACACCTTC
cdr3_aa: CASRGEGAPGYTF

v_call: TRBV19
clone_size: .
d_call: TRBD1
j_call: TRBJ2-1
cdr3_nt: TGTGCCAGTATGGAGGACAGGTTGTACAATGAGCAGTTCTTC
cdr3_aa: CASMEDRLYNEQFF

v_call: TRBV5-5
clone_size: .
d_call: TRBD1
j_call: TRBJ1-1
cdr3_nt: TGTGCCAGCAGCCAGCACGACAGGGGGGCTGAAGCTTTCTTT
cdr3_aa: CASSQHDRGAEAFF

v_call: TRBV6-1
clone_size: .
d_call: TRBD1
j_call: TRBJ2-3
cdr3_nt: TGTGCCAGCAGAACGGGACAGGGGTGGTCAGATACGCAGTATTTT
cdr3_aa: CASRTGQGWSDTQYF

v_call: TRBV11-2
clone_size: .
d_call: .
j_call: TRBJ1-2
cdr3_nt: TGTGCCAGCAGCTTAGCCAGAAACTATGGCTACACCTTC
cdr3_aa: CASSLARNYGYTF

v_call: TRBV7-2
clone_size: once
d_call: TRBD1
j_call: TRBJ2-4
cdr3_nt: TGTGCCAGCAGCTTAGAGGGTAGACAGGGCAGGGACATTCAGTACTTC
cdr3_aa: CASSLEGRQGRDIQYF

v_call: TRBV19
clone_size: once
d_call: .
j_call: TRBJ1-3
cdr3_nt: TGTGCCAGTAGAGGAAACCGGGACACTGGAAACACCATATATTTT
cdr3_aa: CASRGNRDTGNTIYF

v_call: TRBV9
clone_size: .
d_call: TRBD1
j_call: TRBJ1-6
cdr3_nt: TGTGCCAGCAGCGTATCGGGACAGGGGAATTCACCCCTCCACTTT
cdr3_aa: CASSVSGQGNSPLHF

v_call: TRBV11-2
clone_size: .
d_call: .
j_call: TRBJ2-7
cdr3_nt: TGTGCCAGCAGCTTAGATGGCGGAGGCGAGCAGTACTTC
cdr3_aa: CASSLDGGGEQYF

v_call: TRBV5-8
clone_size: .
d_call: TRBD1
j_call: TRBJ2-2
cdr3_nt: TGTGCCAGCAACAGGGGGCAAAAGGCCGGGGAGCTGTTTTTT
cdr3_aa: CASNRGQKAGELFF

v_call: TRBV5-4
clone_size: .
d_call: .
j_call: TRBJ2-2
cdr3_nt: TGTGCCAGCAGAATCCAGGTCGACACCGGGGAGCTGTTTTTT
cdr3_aa: CASRIQVDTGELFF

v_call: TRBV7-2
clone_size: .
d_call: .
j_call: TRBJ1-1
cdr3_nt: TGTGCCAGCACGTTAATACAGGTGAACACTGAAGCTTTCTTT
cdr3_aa: CASTLIQVNTEAFF

v_call: TRBV5-1
clone_size: .
d_call: TRBD1
j_call: TRBJ1-1
cdr3_nt: TGCGCCAGCAGCTTGGGGGGGGACAGGGGTTCTGAAGCTTTCTTT
cdr3_aa: CASSLGGDRGSEAFF

v_call: TRBV9
clone_size: few
d_call: .
j_call: TRBJ1-2
cdr3_nt: TGTGCCAGCAGAGACATAAGACTACGGGGGTATGGCTACACCTTC
cdr3_aa: CASRDIRLRGYGYTF

v_call: TRBV5-1
clone_size: once
d_call: TRBD1
j_call: TRBJ2-7
cdr3_nt: TGCGCCAGCAGCGGGGGCCGACGACAGGGGGCTATCTCCTACGAGCAGTACTTC
cdr3_aa: CASSGGRRQGAISYEQYF

v_call: TRBV6-1
clone_size: few
d_call: TRBD2
j_call: TRBJ2-2
cdr3_nt: TGTGCCAGCAGTGAATATAGCGGGGGGGAGCTGTTTTTT
cdr3_aa: CASSEYSGGELFF

v_call: TRBV7-2
clone_size: .
d_call: TRBD1
j_call: TRBJ2-4
cdr3_nt: TGTGCCAGCAGCTTAAGTTTGACAGGGTTGGCCAAAAACATTCAGTACTTC
cdr3_aa: CASSLSLTGLAKNIQYF

v_call: TRBV21-1
clone_size: .
d_call: .
j_call: TRBJ2-2
cdr3_nt: TGTGCCAGCAGCAAAGGGGTCCAGGGTAGCACCGGGGAGCTGTTTTTT
cdr3_aa: CASSKGVQGSTGELFF

v_call: TRBV25-1
clone_size: .
d_call: TRBD1
j_call: TRBJ1-1
cdr3_nt: TGTGCCAGCAGTAACACAGGGGGGATCACTGAAGCTTTCTTT
cdr3_aa: CASSNTGGITEAFF

v_call: TRBV28
clone_size: few
d_call: .
j_call: TRBJ1-1
cdr3_nt: TGTGCCAGCAGTTTAACCAAGGGGCGAGCCTTTAACACTGAAGCTTTCTTT
cdr3_aa: CASSLTKGRAFNTEAFF

v_call: TRBV7-2
clone_size: .
d_call: TRBD2
j_call: TRBJ2-7
cdr3_nt: TGTGCCAGCACCCTAGGCGGGGGGACCTACGAGCAGTACTTC
cdr3_aa: CASTLGGGTYEQYF

v_call: TRBV7-2
clone_size: .
d_call: .
j_call: TRBJ1-2
cdr3_nt: TGTGCCAGCAGCTTAGAGGGGTCCCTTGGCTACACCTTC
cdr3_aa: CASSLEGSLGYTF

v_call: TRBV5-4
clone_size: .
d_call: TRBD1
j_call: TRBJ1-4
cdr3_nt: TGTGCCAGCAGCGGGGGGGACAGGGGTGAAAAACTGTTTTTT
cdr3_aa: CASSGGDRGEKLFF

v_call: TRBV7-2
clone_size: .
d_call: TRBD2
j_call: TRBJ2-7
cdr3_nt: TGTGCCAGCAGCTCCCGGACTGGGGGGGGGAGAGAGCAGTACTTC
cdr3_aa: CASSSRTGGGREQYF

v_call: TRBV1
clone_size: .
d_call: .
j_call: TRBJ2-7
cdr3_nt: TGCACCAGCAGCCAAGTGGGCAGAAGGACAGGGGACACCACGAGCTCCTACGAGCAGTACTTC
cdr3_aa: CTSSQVGRRTGDTTSSYEQYF

v_call: TRBV4-3
clone_size: .
d_call: .
j_call: TRBJ2-7
cdr3_nt: TGCGCCAGCAGCCAAGATGCGCTACCACCCTACGAGCAGTACTTC
cdr3_aa: CASSQDALPPYEQYF

v_call: TRBV27
clone_size: .
d_call: TRBD1
j_call: TRBJ1-3
cdr3_nt: TGTGCCAGCAGTCCGCGACAGGGGGGAAACACCATATATTTT
cdr3_aa: CASSPRQGGNTIYF

v_call: TRBV28
clone_size: .
d_call: .
j_call: TRBJ1-2
cdr3_nt: TGTGCCAGCAGTTTAACAATCTATGGCTACACCTTC
cdr3_aa: CASSLTIYGYTF

v_call: TRBV28
clone_size: .
d_call: .
j_call: TRBJ1-6
cdr3_nt: TGTGCCAGCAGTCCACGGTCGAGCTCCTATAATTCACCCCTCCACTTT
cdr3_aa: CASSPRSSSYNSPLHF

v_call: TRBV27
clone_size: .
d_call: .
j_call: TRBJ1-1
cdr3_nt: TGTGCCAGCAGATGGGGCATCGGTGAAGCTTTCTTT
cdr3_aa: CASRWGIGEAFF

v_call: TRBV7-3
clone_size: once
d_call: .
j_call: TRBJ2-1
cdr3_nt: TGTGCCAGCAGCTTCATGAGCTCCTACAATGAGCAGTTCTTC
cdr3_aa: CASSFMSSYNEQFF

v_call: TRBV4-2
clone_size: .
d_call: TRBD2
j_call: TRBJ2-5
cdr3_nt: TGTGCCAGCAGCCAGGGGATAGCGGGGGGCCCTCAAGAGACCCAGTACTTC
cdr3_aa: CASSQGIAGGPQETQYF

v_call: TRBV5-1
clone_size: few
d_call: TRBD1
j_call: TRBJ2-2
cdr3_nt: TGCGCCAGCAGCTTGCAAACAGGGGGCCGCACCGGGGAGCTGTTTTTT
cdr3_aa: CASSLQTGGRTGELFF

v_call: TRBV6-1
clone_size: .
d_call: .
j_call: TRBJ1-1
cdr3_nt: TGTGCCAGCAGTGGTATTACAGGGTCCACTGAAGCTTTCTTT
cdr3_aa: CASSGITGSTEAFF

v_call: TRBV5-1
clone_size: once
d_call: TRBD2
j_call: TRBJ2-7
cdr3_nt: TGCGCCAGCAGCTTGGTGGTAGCGGGAGGATCCGAGCAGTACTTC
cdr3_aa: CASSLVVAGGSEQYF

v_call: TRBV7-8
clone_size: .
d_call: .
j_call: TRBJ2-7
cdr3_nt: TGTGCCAGCACCGTGCGGGGACCCTACGAGCAGTACTTC
cdr3_aa: CASTVRGPYEQYF

v_call: TRBV7-6
clone_size: .
d_call: .
j_call: TRBJ2-1
cdr3_nt: TGTGCCAGCAGCTTACGGCTAGTAGCCTACAATGAGCAGTTCTTC
cdr3_aa: CASSLRLVAYNEQFF

v_call: TRBV18
clone_size: few
d_call: .
j_call: TRBJ1-5
cdr3_nt: TGTGCCAGCTCCACAGATAGCAATCAGCCCCAGCATTTT
cdr3_aa: CASSTDSNQPQHF

v_call: TRBV2
clone_size: .
d_call: .
j_call: TRBJ1-2
cdr3_nt: TGTGCCACCCTGCAGGGAAACTATGGCTACACCTTC
cdr3_aa: CATLQGNYGYTF

v_call: TRBV27
clone_size: .
d_call: .
j_call: TRBJ1-1
cdr3_nt: TGTGCCAGCAGGAAGGGGGGGATTTTGAACACTGAAGCTTTCTTT
cdr3_aa: CASRKGGILNTEAFF

v_call: TRBV5-6
clone_size: .
d_call: .
j_call: TRBJ1-2
cdr3_nt: TGTGCCAGCAGATTCCGGTATGCAGGATCTGCTGGCTACACCTTC
cdr3_aa: CASRFRYAGSAGYTF

v_call: TRBV6-6
clone_size: .
d_call: .
j_call: TRBJ1-4
cdr3_nt: TGTGCCAGCAGTCAAGACAGAGTTGCAACTAATGAAAAACTGTTTTTT
cdr3_aa: CASSQDRVATNEKLFF

v_call: TRBV4-2
clone_size: .
d_call: .
j_call: TRBJ1-3
cdr3_nt: TGTGCCAGCAGCCTCAAAATCTCTGGAAACACCATATATTTT
cdr3_aa: CASSLKISGNTIYF

v_call: TRBV19
clone_size: .
d_call: TRBD1
j_call: TRBJ1-2
cdr3_nt: TGTGCCACCCAGGACAGGGGAGGCTATGGCTACACCTTC
cdr3_aa: CATQDRGGYGYTF

v_call: TRBV27
clone_size: few
d_call: TRBD2
j_call: TRBJ2-3
cdr3_nt: TGTGCCAGCAGGCGGGGGGGGAATACGCAGTATTTT
cdr3_aa: CASRRGGNTQYF

v_call: TRBV7-2
clone_size: .
d_call: .
j_call: TRBJ1-5
cdr3_nt: TGTGCCAGCAGGCCCTATAGGGGCGATCAGCCCCAGCATTTT
cdr3_aa: CASRPYRGDQPQHF

v_call: TRBV20-1
clone_size: few
d_call: .
j_call: TRBJ2-7
cdr3_nt: TGCAGTGCTTCTAGCAGAGGCGAGCAGTACTTC
cdr3_aa: CSASSRGEQYF

v_call: TRBV7-3
clone_size: .
d_call: .
j_call: TRBJ2-1
cdr3_nt: TGTGCCAGCAGCTTAAACTTCGCGGGCTCTAATGAGCAGTTCTTC
cdr3_aa: CASSLNFAGSNEQFF

v_call: TRBV10-3
clone_size: .
d_call: .
j_call: TRBJ2-7
cdr3_nt: TGTGCCATCAGTGAGTCTGGGCAGGCCCCCTACTACGAGCAGTACTTC
cdr3_aa: CAISESGQAPYYEQYF

v_call: TRBV28
clone_size: .
d_call: TRBD1
j_call: TRBJ1-1
cdr3_nt: TGTGCCAGCAGCACTCCCGGGACAGGGGGAACTGAAGCTTTCTTT
cdr3_aa: CASSTPGTGGTEAFF

v_call: TRBV29-1
clone_size: .
d_call: .
j_call: TRBJ1-3
cdr3_nt: TGCAGCGTCGAAGAGGGGGGGACCTTGGGAAACACCATATATTTT
cdr3_aa: CSVEEGGTLGNTIYF

v_call: TRBV6-5
clone_size: .
d_call: TRBD2
j_call: TRBJ2-5
cdr3_nt: TGTGCCAGCAGGGGCGGGGGGGCTAGGGTAGAGACCCAGTACTTC
cdr3_aa: CASRGGGARVETQYF